This TCR beta chain was captured in a study of monozygotic twins with inflammatory bowel disease. With the 5' RACE reads reprocessed, TCRdb shows one record per CDR3 protein and no DNA. The sample table includes about 110,000 distinct CDR3 sequences. The CDR3 has 13 residues. CDR1 and CDR2 (germline): DFQATT, SNEGSKA (reference sequence). The material sequenced was blood. This TCR was sampled from a human donor with ulcerative colitis or Crohn's disease, or a healthy co-twin of an affected twin (not recorded which). V usage is TRBV20-1 and J usage is TRBJ2-5. The CDR3 here is CSAPVLLGETQYF.